This TCR beta chain was sequenced for a study of blood T cells in healthy people across ages. Findings and caveats of the study: Older individuals had lower TCR beta diversity per million T cells (the decline was roughly linear).

This clonotype was seen once. Its antigen is not known. Primed by a sample-barcoded 5' primer and a J-beta primer mix, a second PCR proceeded for about 6 to 12 cycles. Each CDR3 protein is one row after TCRdb ran MiXCR on the 5' RACE reads. The data contain about 730,000 distinct CDR3 sequences, roughly 44% of them singletons. The specimen sequenced was blood. The sequence derives from a woman aged 60 to 75 in good health.

The CDR3 DNA reads TGTGCCAGCAGTTACTCGGGCACTGGCTACACCTTC. Encoded protein: CASSYSGTGYTF. J is TRBJ1-2 and V is TRBV6-5; D uncertain. The CDR3 is 12 amino acids. The V end lost 0 bases, the J end lost 7 bases, and 6 bases lay between the germline ends. Germline loops: CDR1 MNHEY, CDR2 SVGAGI.